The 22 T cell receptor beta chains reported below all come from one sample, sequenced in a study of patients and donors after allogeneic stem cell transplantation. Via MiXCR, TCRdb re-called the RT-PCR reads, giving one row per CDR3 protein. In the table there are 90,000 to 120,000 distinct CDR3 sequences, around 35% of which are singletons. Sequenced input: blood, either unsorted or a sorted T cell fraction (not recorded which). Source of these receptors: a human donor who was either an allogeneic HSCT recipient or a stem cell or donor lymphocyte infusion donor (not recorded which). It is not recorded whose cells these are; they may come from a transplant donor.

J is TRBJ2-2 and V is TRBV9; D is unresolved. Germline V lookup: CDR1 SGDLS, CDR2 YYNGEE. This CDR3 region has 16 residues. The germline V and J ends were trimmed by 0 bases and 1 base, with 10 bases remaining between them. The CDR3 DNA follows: TGTGCCAGCAGCGTAGGATTCTGGAAGAACACCGGGGAGCTGTTTTTT. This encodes CASSVGFWKNTGELFF. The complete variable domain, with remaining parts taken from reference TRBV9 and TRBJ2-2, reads DSGVTQTPKHLITATGQRVTLRCSPRSGDLSVYWYQQSLDQGLQFLIQYYNGEERAKGNILERFSAQQFPDLHSELNLSSLELGDSALYFCASSVGFWKNTGELFFGEGSRLTVL.

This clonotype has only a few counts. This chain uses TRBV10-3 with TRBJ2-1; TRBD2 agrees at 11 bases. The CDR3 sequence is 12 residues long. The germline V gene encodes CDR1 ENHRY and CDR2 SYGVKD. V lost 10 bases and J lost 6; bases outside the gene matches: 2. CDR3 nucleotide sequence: TGTGCCACCGGGACTAGCGGCAATGAGCAGTTCTTC. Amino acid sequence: CATGTSGNEQFF.

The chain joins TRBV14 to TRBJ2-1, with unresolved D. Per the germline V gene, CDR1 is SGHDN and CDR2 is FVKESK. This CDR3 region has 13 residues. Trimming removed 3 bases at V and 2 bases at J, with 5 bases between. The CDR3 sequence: CASSQTPYNEQFF. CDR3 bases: TGTGCCAGCAGCCAGACTCCCTACAATGAGCAGTTCTTC. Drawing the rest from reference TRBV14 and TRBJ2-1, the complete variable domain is EAGVTQFPSHSVIEKGQTVTLRCDPISGHDNLYWYRRVMGKEIKFLLHFVKESKQDESGMPNNRFLAERTGGTYSTLKVQPAELEDSGVYFCASSQTPYNEQFFGPGTRLTVL.

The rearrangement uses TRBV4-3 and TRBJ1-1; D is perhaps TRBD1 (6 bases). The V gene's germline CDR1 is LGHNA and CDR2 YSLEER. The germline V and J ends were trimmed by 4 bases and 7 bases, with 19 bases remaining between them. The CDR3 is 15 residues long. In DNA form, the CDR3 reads TGCGCCAGCAGCCCCGGTCCCCCGGGGGCTAATGAAGCTTTCTTT. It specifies CASSPGPPGANEAFF.

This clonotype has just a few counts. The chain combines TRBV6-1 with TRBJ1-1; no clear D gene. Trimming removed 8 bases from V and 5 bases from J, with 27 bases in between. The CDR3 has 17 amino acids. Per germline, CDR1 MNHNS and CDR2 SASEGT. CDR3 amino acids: CASLGSTFLSRRTEAFF. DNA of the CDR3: TGTGCCAGCCTCGGGTCGACGTTTCTTTCCAGGAGGACTGAAGCTTTCTTT.

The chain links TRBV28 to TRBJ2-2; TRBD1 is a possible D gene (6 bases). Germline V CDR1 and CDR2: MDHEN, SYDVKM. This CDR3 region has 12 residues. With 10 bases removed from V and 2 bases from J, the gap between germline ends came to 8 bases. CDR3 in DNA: TGTGCCACACAGGGAAACACCGGGGAGCTGTTTTTT. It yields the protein CATQGNTGELFF.

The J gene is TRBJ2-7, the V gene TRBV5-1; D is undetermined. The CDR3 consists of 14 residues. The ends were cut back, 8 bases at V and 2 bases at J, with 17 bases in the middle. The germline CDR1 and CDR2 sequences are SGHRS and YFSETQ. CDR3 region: CARRIVSSPYEQYF. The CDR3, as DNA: TGCGCCAGGAGAATTGTCAGTTCCCCCTACGAGCAGTACTTC.

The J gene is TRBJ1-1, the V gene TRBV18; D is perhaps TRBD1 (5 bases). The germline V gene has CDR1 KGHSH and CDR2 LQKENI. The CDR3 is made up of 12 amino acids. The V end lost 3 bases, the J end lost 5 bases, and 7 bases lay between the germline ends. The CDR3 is CASSPTATEAFF. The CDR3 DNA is TGTGCCAGCTCACCGACAGCGACTGAAGCTTTCTTT.

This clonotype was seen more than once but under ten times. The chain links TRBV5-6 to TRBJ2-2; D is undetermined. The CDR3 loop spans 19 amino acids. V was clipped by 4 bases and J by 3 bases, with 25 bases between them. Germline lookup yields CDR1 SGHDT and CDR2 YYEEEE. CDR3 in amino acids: CASSTRIKRSRPYTGELFF. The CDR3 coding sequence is TGTGCCAGCAGCACACGTATTAAAAGGAGTCGGCCCTACACCGGGGAGCTGTTTTTT.

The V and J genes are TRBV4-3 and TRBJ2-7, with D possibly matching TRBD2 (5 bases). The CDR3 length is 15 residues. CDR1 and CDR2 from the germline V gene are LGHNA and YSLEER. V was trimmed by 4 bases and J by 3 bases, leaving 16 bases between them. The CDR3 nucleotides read TGCGCCAGCAGCCTGGAGGTGTCAGCCCGCTACGAGCAGTACTTC. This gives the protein CASSLEVSARYEQYF.

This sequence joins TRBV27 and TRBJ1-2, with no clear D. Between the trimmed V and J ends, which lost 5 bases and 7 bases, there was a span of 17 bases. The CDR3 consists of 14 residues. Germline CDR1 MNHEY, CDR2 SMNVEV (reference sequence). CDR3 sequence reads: CASSRGGRAGGYTF. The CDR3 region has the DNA TGTGCCAGCAGTCGCGGTGGGAGGGCCGGTGGCTACACCTTC.

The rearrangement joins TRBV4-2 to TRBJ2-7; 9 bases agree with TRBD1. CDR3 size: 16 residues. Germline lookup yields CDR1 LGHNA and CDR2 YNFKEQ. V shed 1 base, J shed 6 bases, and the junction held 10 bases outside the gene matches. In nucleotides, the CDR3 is TGTGCCAGCAGCCAAGGCCTCTGGGGACAGGGAATCGAGCAGTACTTC. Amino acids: CASSQGLWGQGIEQYF.

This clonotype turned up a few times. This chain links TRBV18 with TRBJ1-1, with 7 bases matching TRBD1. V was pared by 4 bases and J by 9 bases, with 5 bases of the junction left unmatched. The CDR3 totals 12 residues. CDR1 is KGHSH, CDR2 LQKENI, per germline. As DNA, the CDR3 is TGTGCCAGCTCACTCGACAGGGAGAAAGCTTTCTTT. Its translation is CASSLDREKAFF.

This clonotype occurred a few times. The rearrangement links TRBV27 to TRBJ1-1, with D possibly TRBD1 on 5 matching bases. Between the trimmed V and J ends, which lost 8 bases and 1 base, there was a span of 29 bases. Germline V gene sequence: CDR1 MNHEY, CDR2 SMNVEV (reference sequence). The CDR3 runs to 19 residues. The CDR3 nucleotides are TGTGCCAGCTCCCTCAGGGCCCCAGGGTTTCCGCAACAGAACACTGAAGCTTTCTTT. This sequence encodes CASSLRAPGFPQQNTEAFF.

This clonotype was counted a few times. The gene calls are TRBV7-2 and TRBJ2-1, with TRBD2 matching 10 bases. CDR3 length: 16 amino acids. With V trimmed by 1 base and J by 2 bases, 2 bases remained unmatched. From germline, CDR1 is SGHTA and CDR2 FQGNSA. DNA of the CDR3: TGTGCCAGCAGCTTAGTTGGACTAGCGGCCTACAATGAGCAGTTCTTC. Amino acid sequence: CASSLVGLAAYNEQFF. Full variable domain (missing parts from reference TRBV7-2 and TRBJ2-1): GAGVSQSPSNKVTEKGKDVELRCDPISGHTALYWYRQSLGQGLEFLIYFQGNSAPDKSGLPSDRFSAERTGGSVSTLTIQRTQQEDSAVYLCASSLVGLAAYNEQFFGPGTRLTVL.

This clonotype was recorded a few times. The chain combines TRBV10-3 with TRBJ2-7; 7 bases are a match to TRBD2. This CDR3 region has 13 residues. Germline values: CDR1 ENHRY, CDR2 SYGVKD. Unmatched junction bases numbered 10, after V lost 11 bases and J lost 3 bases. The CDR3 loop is CASRSGIFYEQYF. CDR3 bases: TGTGCCTCGAGGAGCGGGATATTCTACGAGCAGTACTTC.

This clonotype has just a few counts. Written as DNA, the CDR3 is TGTGCCAGCAGCTTGGACAGGGCTTACAATCAGCCCCAGCATTTT. Translation gives CASSLDRAYNQPQHF. The chain couples TRBV12-3 or TRBV12-4 to TRBJ1-5, with 8 bases identical to TRBD1. This CDR3 comprises 15 residues. After removal of 6 bases from V and 3 bases from J, the junction contained 7 bases not matched to a gene.

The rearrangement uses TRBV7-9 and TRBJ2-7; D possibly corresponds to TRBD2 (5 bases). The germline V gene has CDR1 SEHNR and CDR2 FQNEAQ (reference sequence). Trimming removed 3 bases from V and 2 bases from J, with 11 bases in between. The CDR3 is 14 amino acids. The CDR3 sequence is CASSFSEAAYEQYF. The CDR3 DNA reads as TGTGCCAGCAGCTTCTCGGAGGCCGCCTACGAGCAGTACTTC.

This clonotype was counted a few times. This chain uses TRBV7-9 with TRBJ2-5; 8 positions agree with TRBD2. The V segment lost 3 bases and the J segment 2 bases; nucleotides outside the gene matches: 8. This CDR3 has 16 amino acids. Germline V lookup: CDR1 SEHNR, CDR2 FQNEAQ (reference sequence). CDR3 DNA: TGTGCCAGCAGCTTTTCCAGACTAGCGCCACAAGAGACCCAGTACTTC. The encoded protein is CASSFSRLAPQETQYF.

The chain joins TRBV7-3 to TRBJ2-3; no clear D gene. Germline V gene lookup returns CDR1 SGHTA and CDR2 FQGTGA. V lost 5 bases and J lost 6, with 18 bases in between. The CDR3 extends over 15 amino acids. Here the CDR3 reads CASSLRLASRDTQYF. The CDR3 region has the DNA TGTGCCAGCAGCCTCCGACTCGCGTCGAGGGATACGCAGTATTTT.

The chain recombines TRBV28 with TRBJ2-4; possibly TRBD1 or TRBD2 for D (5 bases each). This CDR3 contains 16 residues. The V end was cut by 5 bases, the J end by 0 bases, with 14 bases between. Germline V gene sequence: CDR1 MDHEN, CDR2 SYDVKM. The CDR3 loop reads CASSPNPGLAKNIQYF. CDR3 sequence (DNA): TGTGCCAGCAGTCCCAATCCGGGGCTAGCCAAAAACATTCAGTACTTC.

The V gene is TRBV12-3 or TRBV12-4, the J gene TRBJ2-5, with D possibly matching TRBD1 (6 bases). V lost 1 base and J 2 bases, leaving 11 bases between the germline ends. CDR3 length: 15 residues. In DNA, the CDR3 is TGTGCCAGCAGTTTAGGACAGGTGAATCAAGAGACCCAGTACTTC. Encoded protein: CASSLGQVNQETQYF.